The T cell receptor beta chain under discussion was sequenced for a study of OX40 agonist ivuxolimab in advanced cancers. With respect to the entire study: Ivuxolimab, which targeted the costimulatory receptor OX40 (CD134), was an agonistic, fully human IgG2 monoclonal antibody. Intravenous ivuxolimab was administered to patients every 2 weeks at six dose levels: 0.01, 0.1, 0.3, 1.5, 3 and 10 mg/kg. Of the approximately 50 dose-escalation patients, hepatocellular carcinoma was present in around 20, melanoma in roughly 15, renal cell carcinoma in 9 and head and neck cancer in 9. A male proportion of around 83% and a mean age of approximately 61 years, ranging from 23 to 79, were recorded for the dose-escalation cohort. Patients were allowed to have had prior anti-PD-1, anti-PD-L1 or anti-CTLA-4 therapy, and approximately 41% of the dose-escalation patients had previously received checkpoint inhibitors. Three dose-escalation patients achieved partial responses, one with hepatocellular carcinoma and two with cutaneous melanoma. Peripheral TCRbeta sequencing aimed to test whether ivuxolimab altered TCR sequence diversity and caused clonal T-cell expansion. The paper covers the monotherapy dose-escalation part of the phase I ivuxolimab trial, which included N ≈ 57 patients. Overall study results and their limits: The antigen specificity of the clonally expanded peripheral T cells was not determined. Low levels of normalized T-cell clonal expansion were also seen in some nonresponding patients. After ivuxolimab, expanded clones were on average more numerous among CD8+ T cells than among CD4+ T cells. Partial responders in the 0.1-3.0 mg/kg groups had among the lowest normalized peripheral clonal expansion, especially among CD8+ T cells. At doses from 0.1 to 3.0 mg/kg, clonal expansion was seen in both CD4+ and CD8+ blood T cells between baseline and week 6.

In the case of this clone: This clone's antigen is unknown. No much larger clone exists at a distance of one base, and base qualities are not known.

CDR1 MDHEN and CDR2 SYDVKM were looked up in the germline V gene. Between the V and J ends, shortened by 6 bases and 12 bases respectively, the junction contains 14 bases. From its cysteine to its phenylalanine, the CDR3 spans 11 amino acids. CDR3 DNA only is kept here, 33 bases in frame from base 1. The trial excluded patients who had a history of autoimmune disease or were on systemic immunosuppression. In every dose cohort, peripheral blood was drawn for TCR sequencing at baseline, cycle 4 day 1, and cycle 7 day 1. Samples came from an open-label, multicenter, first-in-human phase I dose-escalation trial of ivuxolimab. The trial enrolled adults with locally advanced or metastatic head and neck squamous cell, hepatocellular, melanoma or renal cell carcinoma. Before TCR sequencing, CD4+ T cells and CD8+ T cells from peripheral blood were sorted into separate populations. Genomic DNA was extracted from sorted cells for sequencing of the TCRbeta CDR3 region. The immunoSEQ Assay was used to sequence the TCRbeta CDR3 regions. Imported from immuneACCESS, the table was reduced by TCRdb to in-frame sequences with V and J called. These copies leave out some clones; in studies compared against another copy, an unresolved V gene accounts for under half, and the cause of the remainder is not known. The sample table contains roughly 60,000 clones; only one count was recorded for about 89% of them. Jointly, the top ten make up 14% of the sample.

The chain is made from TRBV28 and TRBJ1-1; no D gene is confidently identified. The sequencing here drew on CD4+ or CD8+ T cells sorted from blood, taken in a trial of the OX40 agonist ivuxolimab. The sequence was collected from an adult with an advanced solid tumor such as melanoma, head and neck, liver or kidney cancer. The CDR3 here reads CASRGWGESFF. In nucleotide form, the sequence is TGTGCCAGCAGGGGGTGGGGAGAATCTTTCTTT.